This T cell receptor beta chain comes out of a study of cytomegalovirus exposure and HLA in healthy donors. General study findings and limits: Presence/absence analyses treated sequencing depth as roughly uniform across donors.

CDR1 and CDR2 (germline): KGHSH, LQKENI. V was clipped by 5 bases and J by 0 bases, with 14 bases between them. The CDR3 consists of 16 residues. Vbeta (60) and Jbeta (13) primers were used in the PCR. Clones were sequenced by immunoSEQ multiplex PCR, and TCRdb holds only the in-frame ones, with some missing. The data show some 62,000 clones, more than 75% seen once. For this clone: Antigen unknown.

The chain combines TRBV18 with TRBJ1-5, with D maybe TRBD1 (5 bases). The specimen was PBMCs. The sequence came from a man between 18 and 35 years old in good health and CMV-seronegative. CDR3 region: CASSGGTAYSNQPQHF. In DNA, the CDR3 is TGTGCCAGCTCAGGCGGGACGGCTTATAGCAATCAGCCCCAGCATTTT. The full variable domain, with the rest looked up from reference TRBV18 and TRBJ1-5, is NAGVMQNPRHLVRRRGQEARLRCSPMKGHSHVYWYRQLPEEGLKFMVYLQKENIIDESGMPKERFSAEFPKEGPSILRIQQVVRGDSAAYFCASSGGTAYSNQPQHFGDGTRLSIL.